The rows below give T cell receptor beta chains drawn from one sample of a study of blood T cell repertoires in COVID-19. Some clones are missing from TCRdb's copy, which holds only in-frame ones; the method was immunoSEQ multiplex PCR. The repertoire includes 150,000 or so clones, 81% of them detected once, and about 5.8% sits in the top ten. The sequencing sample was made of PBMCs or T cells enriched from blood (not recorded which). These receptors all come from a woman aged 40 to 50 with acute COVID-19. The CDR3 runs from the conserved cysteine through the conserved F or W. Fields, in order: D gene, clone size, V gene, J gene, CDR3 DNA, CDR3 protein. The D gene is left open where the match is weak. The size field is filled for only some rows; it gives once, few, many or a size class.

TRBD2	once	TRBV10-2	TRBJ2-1	TGCGCCAGCAGGCGAACCGGGACTAGCGGGAACAATGAGCAGTTCTTC	CASRRTGTSGNNEQFF
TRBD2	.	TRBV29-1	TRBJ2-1	TGCAGCGTTGCCGGGAGGGCCATGGTAGCGGGAGGGCAGAATGAGCAGTTCTTC	CSVAGRAMVAGGQNEQFF
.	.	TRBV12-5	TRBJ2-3	TGTGCTAGTGGTTTGGGGCAGGGGTTCGGGGCAGATACGCAGTATTTT	CASGLGQGFGADTQYF
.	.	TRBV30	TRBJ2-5	TGTGCCTGGAGTGGTAGCGGCCAAGAGACCCAGTACTTC	CAWSGSGQETQYF
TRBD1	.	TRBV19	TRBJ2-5	TGTGCCAGTAGTACAAGCCCCGCGACAGGGACGCTCCAAGAGACCCAGTACTTC	CASSTSPATGTLQETQYF
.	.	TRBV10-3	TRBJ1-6	TGTGCCATCAGGGACACATATAATTCACCCCTCCACTTT	CAIRDTYNSPLHF
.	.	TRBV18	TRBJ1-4	TGTGCCAGCTCTCTAAACCAGGAGGGGCGGGAAAAACTGTTTTTT	CASSLNQEGREKLFF
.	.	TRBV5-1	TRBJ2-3	TGCGCCAGCAGCAGAACAGGGTATAGCACAGATACGCAGTATTTT	CASSRTGYSTDTQYF
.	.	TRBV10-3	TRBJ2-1	TGTGCCATCACTGAGAAGGGTGTCAGGGGCAATGAGCAGTTCTTC	CAITEKGVRGNEQFF
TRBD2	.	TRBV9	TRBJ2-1	TGTGCCAGCAGCCTTAGCGGGAGGTACGACAATGAGCAGTTCTTC	CASSLSGRYDNEQFF
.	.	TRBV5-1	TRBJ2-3	TGCGCCAGCAGCTTGCTAGCGACAGACACAGATACGCAGTATTTT	CASSLLATDTDTQYF
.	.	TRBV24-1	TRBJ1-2	TGTGCCACCAGTGACCCCGGGCGGGAGAACTATGGCTACACCTTC	CATSDPGRENYGYTF
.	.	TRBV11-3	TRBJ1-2	TGTGCCAGCAGCCCCGGGGGAACCGCCTCCTATGGCTACACCTTC	CASSPGGTASYGYTF
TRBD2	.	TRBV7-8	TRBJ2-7	TGTGCCAGCAGCTTATCCGGGGGGTACGAGCAGTACTTC	CASSLSGGYEQYF
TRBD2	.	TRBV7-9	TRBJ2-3	TGTGCCAGCGGGGCGGGAGTGAGGACAGATACGCAGTATTTT	CASGAGVRTDTQYF
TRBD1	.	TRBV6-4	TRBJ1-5	TGTGCCATCTGGGGACAGGGGAGCAATCAGCCCCAGCATTTT	CAIWGQGSNQPQHF
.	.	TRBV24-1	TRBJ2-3	TGTGCCACCAGTGCTACCCCGAGGGGGAAGGGCACAGATACGCAGTATTTT	CATSATPRGKGTDTQYF
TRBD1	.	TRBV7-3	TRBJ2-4	TGTGCCAGCAGTAATACAGGGGGGTCGGCCATTCAGTACTTC	CASSNTGGSAIQYF
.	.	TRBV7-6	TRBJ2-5	TGTGCCAGCAGCTACGGACAACAAGAGACCCAGTACTTC	CASSYGQQETQYF
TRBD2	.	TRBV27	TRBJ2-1	TGTGCCAGCAGTTTACTAGCGGGAGGATACAATGAGCAGTTCTTC	CASSLLAGGYNEQFF
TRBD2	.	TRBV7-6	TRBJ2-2	TGTGCCAGCAGCGCACCGGGACTAGATATCGGGGAGCTGTTTTTT	CASSAPGLDIGELFF
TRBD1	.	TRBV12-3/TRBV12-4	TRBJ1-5	TGTGCCAGCAGTCGACAGGGGAATCAGCCCCAGCATTTT	CASSRQGNQPQHF
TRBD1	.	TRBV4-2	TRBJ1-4	TGTGCCAGCAGCCCGACAGGGTCCACTTTCCTGTTTTTT	CASSPTGSTFLFF
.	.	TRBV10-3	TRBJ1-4	TGTGCCATCAGTCCCTCAGGAGGCCGAGAAAAACTGTTTTTT	CAISPSGGREKLFF
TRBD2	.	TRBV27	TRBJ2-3	TGTGCCAGCAGTTACTCGCGGGAGACCACAGATACGCAGTATTTT	CASSYSRETTDTQYF
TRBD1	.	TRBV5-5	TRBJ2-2	TGTGCCAGCAGCCCCCCCACAGGGGTTAACACCGGGGAGCTGTTTTTT	CASSPPTGVNTGELFF
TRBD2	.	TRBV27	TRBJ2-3	TGTGCCAGCAGCTTGCTAGCGGGAGCATATGCAGATACGCAGTATTTT	CASSLLAGAYADTQYF
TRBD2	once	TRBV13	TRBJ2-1	TGTGCCAGCAGCAGCCGAGAGCGGGGGGACAATGAGCAGTTCTTC	CASSSRERGDNEQFF
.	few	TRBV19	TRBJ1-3	TGTGCCAGTAGTCTTCACAGGGACACCATATATTTT	CASSLHRDTIYF
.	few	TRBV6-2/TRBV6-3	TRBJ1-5	TGTGCCAGCAGTTACCCAAAGGGGCAGCCCCAGCATTTT	CASSYPKGQPQHF
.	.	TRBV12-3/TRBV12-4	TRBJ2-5	TGTGCCAGCACCGCCATGGACAAGAAGACCCAGTACTTC	CASTAMDKKTQYF
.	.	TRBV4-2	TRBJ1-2	TGTGCCAGCAGCCGGGGGGTTTTTGGCTACACCTTC	CASSRGVFGYTF
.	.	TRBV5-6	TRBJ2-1	TGTGCCAGCAGCTGGGGGCTCTTGGGTAATGAGCAGTTCTTC	CASSWGLLGNEQFF
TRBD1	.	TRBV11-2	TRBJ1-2	TGTGCCAGCAGCCTGAGGGGACAGGGAACTTATGGCTACACCTTC	CASSLRGQGTYGYTF
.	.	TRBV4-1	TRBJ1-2	TGCGCCAGCAGCCAACAGGGGAACTATGGCTACACCTTC	CASSQQGNYGYTF
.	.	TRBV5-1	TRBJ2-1	TGCGCCAGCAGCTGGGAAAGACTAGTGTCTAGTGAGCAGTTCTTC	CASSWERLVSSEQFF
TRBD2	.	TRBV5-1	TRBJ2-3	TGCGCCAGCAGCTTGGAAGCTAGCGGGACTAGCACAGATACGCAGTATTTT	CASSLEASGTSTDTQYF
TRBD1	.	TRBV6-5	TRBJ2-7	TGTGCCAGCAGTTACGGACCTAGGGGGCCCTACGAGCAGTACTTC	CASSYGPRGPYEQYF
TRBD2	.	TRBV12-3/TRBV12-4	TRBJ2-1	TGTGCCAGCAAAGGGAGGGCCGTCAATGAGCAGTTCTTC	CASKGRAVNEQFF
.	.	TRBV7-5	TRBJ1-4	TGTGCCAGAAGAGTAGATAATGAAAAACTGTTTTTT	CARRVDNEKLFF
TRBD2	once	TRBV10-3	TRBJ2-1	TGTGCCATCAGTGATCTCGGGACTAGCGGGCACAATGAGCAGTTCTTC	CAISDLGTSGHNEQFF
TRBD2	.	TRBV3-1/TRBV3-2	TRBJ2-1	TGTGCCAGCAGCCAAGAGCGGGAGGGCAATGAGCAGTTCTTC	CASSQEREGNEQFF
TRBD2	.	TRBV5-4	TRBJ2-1	TGTGCCAGCAGCCAGGGACTAGCGGGAGTCTATGAGCAGTTCTTC	CASSQGLAGVYEQFF
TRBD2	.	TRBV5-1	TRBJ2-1	TGCGCCAGCAGGCCTACGGCGGGAGGAAACGGAAATGAGCAGTTCTTC	CASRPTAGGNGNEQFF
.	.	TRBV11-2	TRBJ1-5	TGTGCCAGCAGCTCCGCGGCTGGTCAGCCCCAGCATTTT	CASSSAAGQPQHF
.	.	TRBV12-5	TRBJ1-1	TGTGCTAGTGGTTTGGTATCTGGGGGGACTGAAGCTTTCTTT	CASGLVSGGTEAFF
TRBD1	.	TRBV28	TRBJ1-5	TGTGCCAGCAGTGGCGTACAGGGGCCTAGGCTTTATAGCAATCAGCCCCAGCATTTT	CASSGVQGPRLYSNQPQHF
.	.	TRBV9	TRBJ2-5	TGTGCCAGCAGCGTAGGGGGGGTTATCCAAGAGACCCAGTACTTC	CASSVGGVIQETQYF
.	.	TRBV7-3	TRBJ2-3	TGTGCCAGCAGCCCTGGGACTTTCACAGATACGCAGTATTTT	CASSPGTFTDTQYF
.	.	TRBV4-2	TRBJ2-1	TGTGCCAGCAGCCAGTCCGGTGCGGGTAGGACCTACAATGAGCAGTTCTTC	CASSQSGAGRTYNEQFF
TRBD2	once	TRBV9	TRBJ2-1	TGTGCCAGCAGCATTAGCGGGAGGGCCGGGGATGAGCAGTTCTTC	CASSISGRAGDEQFF
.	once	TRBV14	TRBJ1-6	TGTGCCAGCAGCCAATCAGGACGACAGCCCCATTACTTT	CASSQSGRQPHYF
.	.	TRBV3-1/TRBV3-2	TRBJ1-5	TGTGCCAGCAGCCAAGGGACAGATAGGAATCAGCCCCAGCATTTT	CASSQGTDRNQPQHF
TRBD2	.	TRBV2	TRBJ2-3	TGTGCCAGCAGTGACCCCCGGGTAGCGGGTAAGGGGGATACGCAGTATTTT	CASSDPRVAGKGDTQYF
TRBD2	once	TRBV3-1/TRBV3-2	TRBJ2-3	TGTGCCAGCAGCCTTACTCGGACTAGCGGGAGCCTGTTCACAGATACGCAGTATTTT	CASSLTRTSGSLFTDTQYF
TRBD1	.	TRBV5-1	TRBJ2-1	TGCGCCAGCAGCAACAAAGGGGGCAAGCTGAATGAGCAGTTCTTC	CASSNKGGKLNEQFF
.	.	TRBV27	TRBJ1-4	TGTGCCAGCAGTTCCTTTGAGACAGGCCAAGAAAAACTGTTTTTT	CASSSFETGQEKLFF
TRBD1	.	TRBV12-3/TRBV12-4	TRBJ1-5	TGTGCCAGTCGGGGACAGGGAGATCAGCCCCAGCATTTT	CASRGQGDQPQHF
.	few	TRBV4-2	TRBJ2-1	TGTGCCAGCAGCCAAGAAATAGGAGGACTCTACAATGAGCAGTTCTTC	CASSQEIGGLYNEQFF
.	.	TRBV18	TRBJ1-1	TGTGCCAGCTCCAGGGAGAACACTGAAGCTTTCTTT	CASSRENTEAFF